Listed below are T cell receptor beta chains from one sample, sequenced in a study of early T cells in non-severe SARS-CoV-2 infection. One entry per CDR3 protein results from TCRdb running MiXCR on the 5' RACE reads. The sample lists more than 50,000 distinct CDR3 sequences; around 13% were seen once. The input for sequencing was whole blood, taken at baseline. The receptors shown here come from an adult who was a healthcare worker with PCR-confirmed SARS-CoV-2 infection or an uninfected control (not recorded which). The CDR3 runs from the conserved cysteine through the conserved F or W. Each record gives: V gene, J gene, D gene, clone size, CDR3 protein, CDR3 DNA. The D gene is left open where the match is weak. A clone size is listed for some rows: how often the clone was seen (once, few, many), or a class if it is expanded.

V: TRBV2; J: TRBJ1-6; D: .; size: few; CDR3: CASRTDNSPLHF; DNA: TGTGCCAGCAGGACAGATAATTCACCCCTCCACTTT
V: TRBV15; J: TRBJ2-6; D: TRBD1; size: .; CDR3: CATSRTGEGANVLTF; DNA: TGTGCCACCAGCCGGACAGGGGAAGGGGCCAACGTCCTGACTTTC
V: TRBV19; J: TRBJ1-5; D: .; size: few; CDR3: CASSIDGPIQPQHF; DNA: TGTGCCAGTAGTATAGATGGCCCAATCCAGCCCCAGCATTTT
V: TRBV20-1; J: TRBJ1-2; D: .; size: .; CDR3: CSARAPGGGYTF; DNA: TGCAGTGCTAGAGCGCCCGGGGGGGGCTACACCTTC
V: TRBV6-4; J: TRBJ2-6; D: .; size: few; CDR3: CASSDSGQSGANVLTF; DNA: TGTGCCAGCAGTGACTCAGGACAGTCTGGGGCCAACGTCCTGACTTTC
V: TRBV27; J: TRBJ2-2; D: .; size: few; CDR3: CASSLSGVYTGELFF; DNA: TGTGCCAGCAGTTTAAGTGGGGTGTACACCGGGGAGCTGTTTTTT
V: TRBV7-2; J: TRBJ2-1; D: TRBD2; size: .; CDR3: CASSLTGLAGSEQFF; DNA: TGTGCCAGCAGCTTAACTGGACTAGCGGGAAGTGAGCAGTTCTTC
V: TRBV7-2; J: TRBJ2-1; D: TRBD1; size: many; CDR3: CASSLRGTVTYNEQFF; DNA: TGTGCCAGCAGCCTCCGTGGGACAGTTACCTACAATGAGCAGTTCTTC
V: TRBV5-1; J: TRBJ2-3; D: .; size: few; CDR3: CASSLDWGTDTQYF; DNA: TGCGCCAGCAGCTTGGATTGGGGCACAGATACGCAGTATTTT
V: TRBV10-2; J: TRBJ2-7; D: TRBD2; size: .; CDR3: CASSVGLAYEQYF; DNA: TGCGCCAGCAGTGTGGGACTAGCCTACGAGCAGTACTTC
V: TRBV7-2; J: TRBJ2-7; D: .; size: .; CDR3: CASTPQRGNYEQYF; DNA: TGTGCCAGCACTCCTCAGAGGGGCAATTACGAGCAGTACTTC
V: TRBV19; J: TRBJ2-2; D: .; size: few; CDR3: CASSRQGTGELFF; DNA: TGTGCCAGTAGTCGGCAGGGCACCGGGGAGCTGTTTTTT
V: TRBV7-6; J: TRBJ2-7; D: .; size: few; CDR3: CASSLFQGGGEQYF; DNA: TGTGCCAGCAGCTTATTCCAGGGGGGCGGCGAGCAGTACTTC
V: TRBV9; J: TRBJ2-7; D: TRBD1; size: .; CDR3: CASSARTGGPYEQYF; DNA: TGTGCCAGCAGCGCCCGGACAGGGGGTCCCTACGAGCAGTACTTC
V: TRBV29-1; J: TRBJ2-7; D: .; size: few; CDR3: CSVGGLQGYEQYF; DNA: TGCAGCGTTGGGGGCTTACAGGGCTACGAGCAGTACTTC
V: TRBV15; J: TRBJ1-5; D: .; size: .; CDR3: CATSRGSEVLQHF; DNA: TGTGCCACCAGCAGGGGGTCCGAGGTGCTCCAGCATTTT
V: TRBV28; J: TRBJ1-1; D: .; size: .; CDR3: CASSSFEAFF; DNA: TGTGCCAGCAGTTCCTTTGAAGCTTTCTTT
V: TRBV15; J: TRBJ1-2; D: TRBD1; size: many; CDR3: CATSRDPSSGQGTSNYGYTF; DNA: TGTGCCACCAGCAGAGATCCTTCATCGGGACAGGGGACCTCTAACTATGGCTACACCTTC
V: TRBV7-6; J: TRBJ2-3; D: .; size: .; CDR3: CASSLGPGTDTQYF; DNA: TGTGCCAGCAGCTTGGGTCCGGGGACAGATACGCAGTATTTT
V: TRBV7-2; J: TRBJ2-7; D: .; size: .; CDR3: CASSRAGISYEQYF; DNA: TGTGCCAGCAGCCGAGCGGGCATCTCCTACGAGCAGTACTTC
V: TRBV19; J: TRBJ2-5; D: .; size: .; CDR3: CASSKQGPLAETQYF; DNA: TGTGCCAGTAGTAAACAGGGTCCGTTGGCAGAGACCCAGTACTTC
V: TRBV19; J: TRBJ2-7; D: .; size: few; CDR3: CASSIAPGSSYEQYF; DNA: TGTGCCAGTAGTATCGCCCCGGGAAGCTCCTACGAGCAGTACTTC
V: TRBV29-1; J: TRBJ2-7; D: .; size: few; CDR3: CSVSPQGYEQYF; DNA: TGCAGCGTTTCCCCCCAGGGCTACGAGCAGTACTTC
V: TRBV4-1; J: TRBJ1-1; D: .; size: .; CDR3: CASSLPIKNTEAFF; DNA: TGCGCCAGCAGCCTGCCGATCAAGAACACTGAAGCTTTCTTT
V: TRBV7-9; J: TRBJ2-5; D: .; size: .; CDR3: CASSPLWGETQYF; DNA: TGTGCCAGCAGCCCCCTTTGGGGAGAGACCCAGTACTTC
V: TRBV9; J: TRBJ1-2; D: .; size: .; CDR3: CASSLVTGTGYGYTF; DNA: TGTGCCAGCAGCCTAGTAACCGGGACCGGCTATGGCTACACCTTC
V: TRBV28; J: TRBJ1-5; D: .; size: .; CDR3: CASGNYQPQHF; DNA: TGTGCCAGCGGGAATTATCAGCCCCAGCATTTT
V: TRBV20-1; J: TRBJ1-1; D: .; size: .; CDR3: CSARDVMRNTEAFF; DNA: TGCAGTGCTAGAGACGTAATGAGAAACACTGAAGCTTTCTTT
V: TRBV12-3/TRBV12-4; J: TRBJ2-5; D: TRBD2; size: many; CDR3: CASGGGTETQYF; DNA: TGTGCCAGCGGGGGGGGGACAGAGACCCAGTACTTC
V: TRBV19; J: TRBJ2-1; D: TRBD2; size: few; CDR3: CASSRTSGGAGNEQFF; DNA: TGTGCCAGTAGTAGGACTAGCGGGGGGGCCGGCAATGAGCAGTTCTTC
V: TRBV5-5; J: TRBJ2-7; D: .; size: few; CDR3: CASSLGRAQTLPTTYEQYF; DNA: TGTGCCAGCAGCTTGGGGCGGGCCCAGACCTTACCCACAACCTACGAGCAGTACTTC
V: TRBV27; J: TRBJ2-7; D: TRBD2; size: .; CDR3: CASSPGTSVYEQYF; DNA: TGTGCCAGCAGTCCCGGGACTAGCGTCTACGAGCAGTACTTC
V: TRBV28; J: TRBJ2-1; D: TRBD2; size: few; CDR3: CASSSASVFGGALLNEQFF; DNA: TGTGCCAGCAGTTCTGCGTCTGTCTTCGGGGGGGCCTTATTGAATGAGCAGTTCTTC
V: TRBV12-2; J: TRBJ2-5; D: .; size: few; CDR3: CASRLPRRINPETQYF; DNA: TGTGCAAGTCGCTTGCCCAGGAGGATCAATCCGGAGACCCAGTACTTC
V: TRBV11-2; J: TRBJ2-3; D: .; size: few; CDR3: CASEGPDTQYF; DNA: TGTGCCAGCGAAGGCCCAGATACGCAGTATTTT
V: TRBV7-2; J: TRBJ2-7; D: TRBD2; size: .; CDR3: CASSQIPGGYEQYF; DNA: TGTGCCAGCAGCCAGATCCCGGGGGGCTACGAGCAGTACTTC
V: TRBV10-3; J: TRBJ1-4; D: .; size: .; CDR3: CAISGGAREKLFF; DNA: TGTGCCATCAGTGGGGGGGCACGTGAAAAACTGTTTTTT
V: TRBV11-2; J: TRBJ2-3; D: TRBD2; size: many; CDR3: CASSLAQGWGLGLTDTQYF; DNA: TGTGCCAGCAGCTTAGCCCAGGGTTGGGGACTAGGTCTAACAGATACGCAGTATTTT
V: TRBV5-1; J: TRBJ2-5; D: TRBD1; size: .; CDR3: CASSLRPGGQGETQYF; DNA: TGCGCCAGCAGCCTCCGCCCGGGGGGACAGGGAGAGACCCAGTACTTC
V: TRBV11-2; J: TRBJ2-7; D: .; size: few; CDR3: CASSRGGRYEQYF; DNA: TGTGCCAGCAGTAGAGGAGGTCGCTACGAGCAGTACTTC
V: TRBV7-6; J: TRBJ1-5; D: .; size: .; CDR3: CASSSAGTQPQHF; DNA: TGTGCCAGCAGCTCCGCCGGGACTCAGCCCCAGCATTTT
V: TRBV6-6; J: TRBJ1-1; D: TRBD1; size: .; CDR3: CASSDPGQGEPEAFF; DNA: TGTGCCAGCAGTGACCCGGGACAGGGGGAGCCTGAAGCTTTCTTT
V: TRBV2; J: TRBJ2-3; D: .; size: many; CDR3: CASSVQPYTTQYF; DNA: TGTGCCAGCAGTGTCCAGCCTTACACGACGCAGTATTTT
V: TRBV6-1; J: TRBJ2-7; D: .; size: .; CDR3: CASSESRGYEQYF; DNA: TGTGCCAGCAGTGAAAGCCGGGGCTACGAGCAGTACTTC
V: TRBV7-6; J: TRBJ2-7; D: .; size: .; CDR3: CASSLGDEQYF; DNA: TGTGCCAGCAGTTTAGGGGACGAGCAGTACTTC
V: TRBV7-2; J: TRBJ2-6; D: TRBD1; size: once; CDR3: CASTITTRDRGSGANVLTF; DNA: TGTGCCAGCACCATTACGACCCGGGACAGGGGCTCTGGGGCCAACGTCCTGACTTTC
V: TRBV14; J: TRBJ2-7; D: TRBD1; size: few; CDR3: CASRGQGTSYEQYF; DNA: TGTGCCAGCAGGGGACAGGGAACCTCCTACGAGCAGTACTTC
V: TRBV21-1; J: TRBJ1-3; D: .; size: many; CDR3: CASSNPNRGTNSGNTIYF; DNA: TGTGCCAGCAGCAACCCCAACCGGGGGACAAACTCTGGAAACACCATATATTTT
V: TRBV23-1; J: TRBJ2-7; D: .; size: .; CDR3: CASSQSGVGSSYEQYF; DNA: TGCGCCAGCAGTCAATCGGGCGTGGGGAGCTCCTACGAGCAGTACTTC
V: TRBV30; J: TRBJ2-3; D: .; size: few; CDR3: CAWSVARNTDTQYF; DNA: TGTGCCTGGAGTGTCGCCAGAAACACAGATACGCAGTATTTT